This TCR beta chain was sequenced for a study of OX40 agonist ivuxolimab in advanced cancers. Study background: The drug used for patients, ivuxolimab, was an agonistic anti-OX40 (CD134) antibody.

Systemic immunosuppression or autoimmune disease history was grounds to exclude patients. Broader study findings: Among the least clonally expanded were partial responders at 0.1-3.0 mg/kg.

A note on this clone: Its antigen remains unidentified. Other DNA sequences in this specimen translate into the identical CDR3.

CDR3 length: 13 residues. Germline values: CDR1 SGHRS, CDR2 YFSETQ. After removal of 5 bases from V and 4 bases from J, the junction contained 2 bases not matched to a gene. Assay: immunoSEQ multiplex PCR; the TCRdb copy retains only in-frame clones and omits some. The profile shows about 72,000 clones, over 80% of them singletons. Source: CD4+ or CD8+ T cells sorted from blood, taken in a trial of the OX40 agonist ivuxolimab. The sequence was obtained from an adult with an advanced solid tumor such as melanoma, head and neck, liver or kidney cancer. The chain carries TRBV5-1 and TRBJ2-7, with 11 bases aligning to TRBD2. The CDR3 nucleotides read TGCGCCAGCAGTACTAGCGGGAGTTACGAGCAGTACTTC. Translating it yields CASSTSGSYEQYF.